This TCR beta chain originates from a study of T cell changes during pregnancy in multiple sclerosis. Trimming took off 3 bases at V and 3 bases at J, with 7 bases between the two ends. The CDR3 spans 13 residues. CDR1 and CDR2 from the germline V gene are KGHSH and LQKENI. Assay used: immunoSEQ multiplex PCR; TCRdb lists only in-frame clones, some missing. The sample has 69,000 or so clones; 80% to 95% are singletons. Sequenced here: peripheral blood, sampled before pregnancy. The origin of this receptor is a female donor with multiple sclerosis, enrolled in a pregnancy study. The chain recombines TRBV18 with TRBJ2-3, with D possibly matching TRBD1 (5 bases). The chain's CDR3 is CASSPRATDTQYF. DNA of the CDR3: TGTGCCAGCTCACCCAGGGCTACAGATACGCAGTATTTT. The full variable domain, rest sourced from reference TRBV18 and TRBJ2-3, is NAGVMQNPRHLVRRRGQEARLRCSPMKGHSHVYWYRQLPEEGLKFMVYLQKENIIDESGMPKERFSAEFPKEGPSILRIQQVVRGDSAAYFCASSPRATDTQYFGPGTRLTVL.